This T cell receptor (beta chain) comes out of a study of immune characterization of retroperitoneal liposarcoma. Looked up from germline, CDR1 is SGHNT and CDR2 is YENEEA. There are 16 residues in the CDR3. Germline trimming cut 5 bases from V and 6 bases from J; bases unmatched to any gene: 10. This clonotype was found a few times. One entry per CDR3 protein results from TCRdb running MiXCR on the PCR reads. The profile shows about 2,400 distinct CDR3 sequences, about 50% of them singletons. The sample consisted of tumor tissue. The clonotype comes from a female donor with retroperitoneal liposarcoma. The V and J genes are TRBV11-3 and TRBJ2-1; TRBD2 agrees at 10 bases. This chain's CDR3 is CASSPVSGGAVNEQFF. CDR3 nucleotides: TGTGCCAGCAGCCCCGTAAGCGGGGGGGCTGTCAATGAGCAGTTCTTC.